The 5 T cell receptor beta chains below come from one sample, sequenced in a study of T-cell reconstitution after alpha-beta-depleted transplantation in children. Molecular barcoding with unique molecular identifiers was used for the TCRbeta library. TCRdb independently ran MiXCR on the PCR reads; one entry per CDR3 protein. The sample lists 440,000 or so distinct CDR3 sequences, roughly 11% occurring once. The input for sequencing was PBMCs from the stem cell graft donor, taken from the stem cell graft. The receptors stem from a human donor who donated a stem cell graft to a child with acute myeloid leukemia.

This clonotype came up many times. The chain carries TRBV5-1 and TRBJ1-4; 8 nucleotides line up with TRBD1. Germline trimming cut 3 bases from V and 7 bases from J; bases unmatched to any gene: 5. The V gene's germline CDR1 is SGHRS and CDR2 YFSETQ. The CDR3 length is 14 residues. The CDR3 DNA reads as TGCGCCAGCAGCTCCGGGACAGGACTTGAAAAACTGTTTTTT. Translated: CASSSGTGLEKLFF.

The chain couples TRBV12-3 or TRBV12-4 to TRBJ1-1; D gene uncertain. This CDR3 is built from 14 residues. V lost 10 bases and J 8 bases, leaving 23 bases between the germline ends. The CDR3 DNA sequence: TGTGCCACCTCTGTTGGCGGGTTGACCTCAGAAGCTTTCTTT. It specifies CATSVGGLTSEAFF.

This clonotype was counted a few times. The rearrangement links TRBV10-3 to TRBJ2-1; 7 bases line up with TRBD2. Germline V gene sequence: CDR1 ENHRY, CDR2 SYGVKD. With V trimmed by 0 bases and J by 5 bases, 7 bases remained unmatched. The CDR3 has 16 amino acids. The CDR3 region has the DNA TGTGCCATCAGTGAGTCAGGGACTACCGTCCACAATGAGCAGTTCTTC. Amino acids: CAISESGTTVHNEQFF.

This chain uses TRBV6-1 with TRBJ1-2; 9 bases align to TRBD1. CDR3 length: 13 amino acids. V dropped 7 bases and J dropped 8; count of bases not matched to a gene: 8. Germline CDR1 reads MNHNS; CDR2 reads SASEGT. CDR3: CASTRDRVSGYTF. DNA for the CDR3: TGTGCCAGCACCAGGGACAGGGTCTCCGGCTACACCTTC.

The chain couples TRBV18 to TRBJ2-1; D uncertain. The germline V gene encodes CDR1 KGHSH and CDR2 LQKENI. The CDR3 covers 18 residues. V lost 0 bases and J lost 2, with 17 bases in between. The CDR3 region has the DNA TGTGCCAGCTCACCACCGGCTAGGGAAGGCAAGACCTACAATGAGCAGTTCTTC. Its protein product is CASSPPAREGKTYNEQFF.